Listed below are T cell receptor beta chains from one sample, sequenced in a study of blood T cells in healthy people across ages. TCRdb used MiXCR to reprocess the 5' RACE reads, holding one entry per CDR3 protein. Of roughly 1.5 million distinct CDR3 sequences detected, about 45% appear once; the ten largest clones hold under 5%. The sample was blood. All receptors come from a young woman in good health. Each CDR3 is given with its conserved first and last residue. Fields, in order: clone size, J gene, D gene, V gene, CDR3 DNA, CDR3 protein. A D gene is named only where the DNA matches it firmly. Only some rows state a clone size, as once, few, many or a class for expanded clones.

clone_size: -; j_call: TRBJ1-2; d_call: -; v_call: TRBV5-1; cdr3_nt: TGCGCCAGCAGCGAGACTCCCGGGGACTATGGCTACACCTTC; cdr3_aa: CASSETPGDYGYTF
clone_size: -; j_call: TRBJ1-6; d_call: -; v_call: TRBV4-3; cdr3_nt: TGCGCCAGCAGCCAAGACCACCCTCGGGGACGGTATAATTCACCCCTCCACTTT; cdr3_aa: CASSQDHPRGRYNSPLHF
clone_size: few; j_call: TRBJ2-7; d_call: -; v_call: TRBV7-8; cdr3_nt: TGTGCCAGCAGTCAACCGCAGATCGTTTCCTACGAGCAGTACTTC; cdr3_aa: CASSQPQIVSYEQYF
clone_size: few; j_call: TRBJ2-3; d_call: -; v_call: TRBV11-3; cdr3_nt: TGTGCCAGCAGCTCCTTACAGGGATCTAGCACAGATACGCAGTATTTT; cdr3_aa: CASSSLQGSSTDTQYF
clone_size: few; j_call: TRBJ1-4; d_call: TRBD1; v_call: TRBV15; cdr3_nt: TGTGCCACCAGCAGAGATCGACCAGGGACAGAGGAAAAACTGTTTTTT; cdr3_aa: CATSRDRPGTEEKLFF
clone_size: -; j_call: TRBJ1-2; d_call: -; v_call: TRBV27; cdr3_nt: TGTGCCAGCAGTAACCGGCAGGGTAAACATGGCTACACCTTC; cdr3_aa: CASSNRQGKHGYTF
clone_size: -; j_call: TRBJ1-2; d_call: TRBD1; v_call: TRBV7-8; cdr3_nt: TGTGCCAGCAGCTTCTCGGGACAGGGTTTCTATGGCTACACCTTC; cdr3_aa: CASSFSGQGFYGYTF
clone_size: -; j_call: TRBJ2-5; d_call: TRBD2; v_call: TRBV5-6; cdr3_nt: TGTGCCAGCAGCTCTAAGCGGGGAGCGCAAGAGACCCAGTACTTC; cdr3_aa: CASSSKRGAQETQYF
clone_size: few; j_call: TRBJ1-1; d_call: -; v_call: TRBV6-6; cdr3_nt: TGTGCCAGCAGCCCGGGATCCGCGAACACTGAAGCTTTCTTT; cdr3_aa: CASSPGSANTEAFF
clone_size: few; j_call: TRBJ1-1; d_call: -; v_call: TRBV7-4; cdr3_nt: TGTGCCAGCAGCTTAGGTGGTCCGGGAGCTTTCTTT; cdr3_aa: CASSLGGPGAFF
clone_size: few; j_call: TRBJ2-7; d_call: -; v_call: TRBV9; cdr3_nt: TGTGCCAGCAGCGTAGACACGGGGACGTACAATGAGCAGTACTTC; cdr3_aa: CASSVDTGTYNEQYF
clone_size: -; j_call: TRBJ2-5; d_call: -; v_call: TRBV5-1; cdr3_nt: TGCGCCAGCAGCCAAGCCGGGACGGCTTTACAAGAGACCCAGTACTTT; cdr3_aa: CASSQAGTALQETQYF
clone_size: -; j_call: TRBJ1-2; d_call: -; v_call: TRBV4-1; cdr3_nt: TGCGCCAGCAGCCAAGATGCAGGGCGCGCTGGCTACACCTTC; cdr3_aa: CASSQDAGRAGYTF
clone_size: -; j_call: TRBJ2-1; d_call: -; v_call: TRBV19; cdr3_nt: TGTGCCAGTAGTATAGATTACCCTAATTCCTACGATGAGCAGTTCTTC; cdr3_aa: CASSIDYPNSYDEQFF
clone_size: -; j_call: TRBJ2-7; d_call: -; v_call: TRBV29-1; cdr3_nt: TGCAGCGTTGACTGGGGGCCATCCTACAATGAGCAGTACTTC; cdr3_aa: CSVDWGPSYNEQYF
clone_size: -; j_call: TRBJ1-2; d_call: -; v_call: TRBV6-6; cdr3_nt: TGTGCCAGCAGTGACCCGAGCTATGGCTACACCTTC; cdr3_aa: CASSDPSYGYTF
clone_size: once; j_call: TRBJ2-5; d_call: -; v_call: TRBV7-2; cdr3_nt: TGTGCCAGCAGCGTGACTAGGATACAAGAGACCCAGTACTTC; cdr3_aa: CASSVTRIQETQYF
clone_size: -; j_call: TRBJ2-5; d_call: TRBD2; v_call: TRBV4-3; cdr3_nt: TGCGCCAGCAGCCAAGGGACTAGCGGGATGGAGACCCAGTACTTC; cdr3_aa: CASSQGTSGMETQYF
clone_size: -; j_call: TRBJ2-5; d_call: TRBD2; v_call: TRBV18; cdr3_nt: TGTGCCAGCTCACCGGAACTAGCGCGGGAGACCCAGTACTTC; cdr3_aa: CASSPELARETQYF
clone_size: -; j_call: TRBJ2-3; d_call: TRBD2; v_call: TRBV3-1; cdr3_nt: TGTGCCAGCAGAACCGGGACTAACACAGATACGCAGTATTTT; cdr3_aa: CASRTGTNTDTQYF
clone_size: few; j_call: TRBJ1-2; d_call: TRBD1; v_call: TRBV20-1; cdr3_nt: TGCAGTGCTAGAGCGACAGGGAAGGATCGCTACACCTTC; cdr3_aa: CSARATGKDRYTF
clone_size: -; j_call: TRBJ2-7; d_call: -; v_call: TRBV6-5; cdr3_nt: TGTGCCAGCAGTTCCCAACACGGCTACGAGCAGTACTTC; cdr3_aa: CASSSQHGYEQYF
clone_size: -; j_call: TRBJ1-5; d_call: TRBD1; v_call: TRBV29-1; cdr3_nt: TGCAGCGACTTCCAGGGGGCCGGGAGTAGCAATCAGCCCCAGCATTTT; cdr3_aa: CSDFQGAGSSNQPQHF
clone_size: few; j_call: TRBJ2-5; d_call: TRBD1; v_call: TRBV7-8; cdr3_nt: TGTGCCAGCAGCTGGGACAGGGGGCGTCAAGAGACCCAGTACTTC; cdr3_aa: CASSWDRGRQETQYF
clone_size: few; j_call: TRBJ2-7; d_call: -; v_call: TRBV28; cdr3_nt: TGTGCCACCAGATACGGCTCCTACGAGCAGTACTTC; cdr3_aa: CATRYGSYEQYF
clone_size: few; j_call: TRBJ2-7; d_call: -; v_call: TRBV20-1; cdr3_nt: TGCAGTGTAAAAGGGGACGAGCAGTACTTC; cdr3_aa: CSVKGDEQYF
clone_size: few; j_call: TRBJ1-1; d_call: TRBD1; v_call: TRBV9; cdr3_nt: TGTGCCAGCAGCGCACGGACAGGCGGATCTGGGGCTTTCTTT; cdr3_aa: CASSARTGGSGAFF
clone_size: few; j_call: TRBJ2-1; d_call: TRBD2; v_call: TRBV20-1; cdr3_nt: TGCAGTGCTAGCGGGAGGGCCAGAAATGAGCAGTTCTTC; cdr3_aa: CSASGRARNEQFF
clone_size: -; j_call: TRBJ2-3; d_call: -; v_call: TRBV5-1; cdr3_nt: TGCGCCAGCAGCTTGGTAGCTTTAGCGGTTGCAGATACGCAGTATTTT; cdr3_aa: CASSLVALAVADTQYF
clone_size: once; j_call: TRBJ2-3; d_call: -; v_call: TRBV5-1; cdr3_nt: TGCGCCAGCAGCTCCAGCAGGGAAAGGGGGACAGATACGCAGTATTTT; cdr3_aa: CASSSSRERGTDTQYF
clone_size: few; j_call: TRBJ1-1; d_call: -; v_call: TRBV5-1; cdr3_nt: TGCGCCAGCAGCTTGGGTGAGGGCCTGAACACTGAAGCTTTCTTT; cdr3_aa: CASSLGEGLNTEAFF
clone_size: -; j_call: TRBJ2-1; d_call: -; v_call: TRBV12-3/TRBV12-4; cdr3_nt: TGTGCCAGCAGTTTACCCTCAGTGAATGAGCAGTTCTTC; cdr3_aa: CASSLPSVNEQFF
clone_size: -; j_call: TRBJ2-7; d_call: TRBD1; v_call: TRBV7-9; cdr3_nt: TGTGCCAGCAGCTTAACGGCAGGGGGCTGGTCCGAGCAGTACTTC; cdr3_aa: CASSLTAGGWSEQYF
clone_size: few; j_call: TRBJ1-1; d_call: -; v_call: TRBV7-8; cdr3_nt: TGTGCCAGCTTTCTAGGGGGGGCTCATGCTGAAGCTTTCTTT; cdr3_aa: CASFLGGAHAEAFF
clone_size: -; j_call: TRBJ2-1; d_call: -; v_call: TRBV10-3; cdr3_nt: TGTGCCATCAGTGGGCAGGGTGGGTCTTCCTACAATGAGCAGTTCTTC; cdr3_aa: CAISGQGGSSYNEQFF
clone_size: -; j_call: TRBJ2-7; d_call: -; v_call: TRBV3-1; cdr3_nt: TGTGCCAGCAGCCAAGAGCTGACCAGCTACGAGCAGTACTTC; cdr3_aa: CASSQELTSYEQYF
clone_size: few; j_call: TRBJ2-7; d_call: TRBD2; v_call: TRBV7-2; cdr3_nt: TGTGCCAGCAGCCGGACTAGTCAGTCCTACGAGCAGTACTTC; cdr3_aa: CASSRTSQSYEQYF
clone_size: -; j_call: TRBJ2-3; d_call: -; v_call: TRBV24-1; cdr3_nt: TGTGCCTCCGGGACGTCGGGGGCAGATACGCAGTATTTT; cdr3_aa: CASGTSGADTQYF
clone_size: -; j_call: TRBJ1-1; d_call: TRBD1; v_call: TRBV27; cdr3_nt: TGTGCCAGCAGGGCTTGGACAGGGACCTTGAACACTGAAGCTTTCTTT; cdr3_aa: CASRAWTGTLNTEAFF
clone_size: -; j_call: TRBJ2-5; d_call: TRBD2; v_call: TRBV11-2; cdr3_nt: TGTGCCAGCAGACCTCAATGGGGAGGGGCCCGGGAGACCCAGTACTTC; cdr3_aa: CASRPQWGGARETQYF
clone_size: -; j_call: TRBJ2-3; d_call: -; v_call: TRBV4-2; cdr3_nt: TGTGCCAGCAGCCAATCCGACAGAGCTAGCACAGATACGCAGTATTTT; cdr3_aa: CASSQSDRASTDTQYF
clone_size: -; j_call: TRBJ2-3; d_call: TRBD2; v_call: TRBV6-5; cdr3_nt: TGTGCCAGCGGTACCGGACTAGCGGGAGCCGGGGATACGCAGTATTTT; cdr3_aa: CASGTGLAGAGDTQYF
clone_size: few; j_call: TRBJ2-3; d_call: -; v_call: TRBV25-1; cdr3_nt: TGTGCCAGCAGTGAATTCATTGGGCAGCTCACAGATACGCAGTATTTT; cdr3_aa: CASSEFIGQLTDTQYF
clone_size: many; j_call: TRBJ1-2; d_call: TRBD1; v_call: TRBV12-3/TRBV12-4; cdr3_nt: TGTGCCAGCAGTTTTCCCACCGGACAGGAAAACTATGGCTACACCTTC; cdr3_aa: CASSFPTGQENYGYTF
clone_size: -; j_call: TRBJ2-1; d_call: TRBD2; v_call: TRBV15; cdr3_nt: TGTGCCACCGGTTCGGGAGGGCCATATATTGGGCAGTTCTTC; cdr3_aa: CATGSGGPYIGQFF
clone_size: few; j_call: TRBJ2-1; d_call: TRBD2; v_call: TRBV7-6; cdr3_nt: TGTGCCAGCAGCCGCGGACTAGCGCAAACCTACAATGAGCAGTTCTTC; cdr3_aa: CASSRGLAQTYNEQFF
clone_size: few; j_call: TRBJ2-5; d_call: TRBD1; v_call: TRBV29-1; cdr3_nt: TGCAGCGTTGGGACAGGGGGCGTGACCCAGTACTTC; cdr3_aa: CSVGTGGVTQYF
clone_size: -; j_call: TRBJ1-6; d_call: TRBD1; v_call: TRBV7-2; cdr3_nt: TGTGCCAGCAGCTTGGACAGGGCGGATTCACCCCTCCACTTT; cdr3_aa: CASSLDRADSPLHF
clone_size: few; j_call: TRBJ1-4; d_call: -; v_call: TRBV4-3; cdr3_nt: TGCGCCAGCAGCCAAGGGTACTATGAAAAACTGTTTTTT; cdr3_aa: CASSQGYYEKLFF
clone_size: few; j_call: TRBJ2-1; d_call: -; v_call: TRBV5-1; cdr3_nt: TGCGCCAGCAGCTTGGCCGGGAGTTTCTCCTACAATGAGCAGTTCTTC; cdr3_aa: CASSLAGSFSYNEQFF
clone_size: few; j_call: TRBJ2-1; d_call: TRBD2; v_call: TRBV27; cdr3_nt: TGTGCCAGCAGTGACTTCGGGGGTAGCGGGAGGCCTTCTGCACACAATGAGCAGTTCTTC; cdr3_aa: CASSDFGGSGRPSAHNEQFF
clone_size: few; j_call: TRBJ2-3; d_call: -; v_call: TRBV6-5; cdr3_nt: TGTGCCAGCAGTTACACAAGCCGGACGACTAGCACAGATACGCAGTATTTT; cdr3_aa: CASSYTSRTTSTDTQYF
clone_size: -; j_call: TRBJ2-7; d_call: TRBD2; v_call: TRBV7-2; cdr3_nt: TGTGCCAGCAGTTCCGGGACTAGCGTCGCCTACGAGCAGTACTTC; cdr3_aa: CASSSGTSVAYEQYF
clone_size: few; j_call: TRBJ2-1; d_call: TRBD2; v_call: TRBV5-1; cdr3_nt: TGCGCCAGCAGCTCCGGGACTAGCGGGGGCGGAAATGAGCAGTTCTTC; cdr3_aa: CASSSGTSGGGNEQFF